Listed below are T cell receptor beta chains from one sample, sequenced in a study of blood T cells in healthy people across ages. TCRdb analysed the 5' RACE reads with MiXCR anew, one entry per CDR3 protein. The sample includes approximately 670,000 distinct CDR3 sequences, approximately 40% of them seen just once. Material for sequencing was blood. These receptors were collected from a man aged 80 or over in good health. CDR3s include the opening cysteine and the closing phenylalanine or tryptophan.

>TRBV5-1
CASSLLQGVGEQYF
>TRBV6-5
CASSYSGTGDPYEQYF
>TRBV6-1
CASRELQGSNQPQHF
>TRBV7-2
CASSLGGQGNIQYF
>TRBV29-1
CSVVPAGSEQFF
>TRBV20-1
CSARDQGTAENQPQHF
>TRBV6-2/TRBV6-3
CASSPGTLRGTQYF
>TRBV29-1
CSVRHTGESGEQYF
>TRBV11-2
CASSLTGVSNEQFF
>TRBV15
CATSRDIGGQRQPQHF
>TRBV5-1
CASSLGNRGANYGYTF
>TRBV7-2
CASSLGQNGYTF
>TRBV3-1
CASSFGDSGANVLTF
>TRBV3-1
CASSQGGGLQETQYF
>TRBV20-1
CSTRGQTTEAFF